The T cell receptor (beta chain) described here comes from a study of T cell repertoires in ileal Crohn's disease. General study points: Compared with CD4 T cells, sorted CD8 cells carried more expanded clones. Endoscopic recurrence occurred in every patient whose clonality exceeded 26.8%.

Comments on this clone: Its antigen is unknown.

Data came from immunoSEQ multiplex PCR; TCRdb stores just in-frame clones and leaves some out. Of approximately 5,500 clones listed, approximately 85% are singletons. Looked up from germline, CDR1 is MNHEY and CDR2 is SMNVEV (reference sequence). V was shortened by 4 bases and J by 2 bases, with 18 bases between the two germline ends. The CDR3 contains 16 residues. The chain has TRBV27 and TRBJ2-7, with D maybe TRBD1 (6 bases). Sequencing was carried out using ileal tissue. The receptor was derived from an adult with Crohn's disease. The CDR3 sequence: CASSYALRDIPYEQYF. In DNA, the CDR3 is TGTGCCAGCAGTTACGCCCTCCGGGACATACCCTACGAGCAGTACTTC.